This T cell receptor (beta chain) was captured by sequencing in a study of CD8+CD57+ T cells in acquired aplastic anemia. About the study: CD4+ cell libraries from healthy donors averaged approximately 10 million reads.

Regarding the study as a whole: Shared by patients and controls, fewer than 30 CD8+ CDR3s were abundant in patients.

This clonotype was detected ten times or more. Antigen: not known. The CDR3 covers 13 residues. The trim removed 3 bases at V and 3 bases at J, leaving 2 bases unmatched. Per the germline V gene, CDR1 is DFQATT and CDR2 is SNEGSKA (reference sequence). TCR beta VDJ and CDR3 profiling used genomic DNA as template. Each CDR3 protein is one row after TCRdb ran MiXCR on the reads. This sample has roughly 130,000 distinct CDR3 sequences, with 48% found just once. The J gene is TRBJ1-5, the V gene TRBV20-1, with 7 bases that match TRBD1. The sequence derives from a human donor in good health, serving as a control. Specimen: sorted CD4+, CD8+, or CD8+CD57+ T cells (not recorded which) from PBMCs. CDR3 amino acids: CSARGQLNQPQHF. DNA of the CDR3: TGCAGTGCTAGGGGACAGCTCAATCAGCCCCAGCATTTT.